The clone carrying this T cell receptor (beta chain) was counted a few times. This sample is drawn from a study of low-dose radiotherapy and immunotherapy resistance in tumors. Background on the study: The study gave Cohort 2 1 Gy per fraction every two weeks, totaling 13 Gy over 26 weeks.

The therapy administered to donors comprised nivolumab, ipilimumab, aspirin, low-dose cyclophosphamide and low-dose radiotherapy. TRAV- and TRBV-specific primers primed first-strand cDNA, covering alpha and beta chains. For amplifying TCRs, the PCR ran for about 19 cycles with Phusion, which was used together with a constant-region primer and the adapter on the V primers. TCRdb independently ran MiXCR on the reads; one entry per CDR3 protein. The table shows roughly 18,000 distinct CDR3 sequences, with roughly 70% occurring only once. Germline V gives CDR1 SGDLS, CDR2 YYNGEE. CDR3 length: 14 residues. V dropped 0 bases and J dropped 6 bases, with 9 bases sitting between them.

The TCR originated in a human donor with advanced metastatic prostate, ovarian, gallbladder or colorectal cancer (not recorded which). This table probably holds off-target reads from a library built for another chain. The chain joins TRBV9 to TRBJ2-2; unclear D gene. CDR3 in DNA: TGTGCCAGCAGCGTAGAAGGGCCCGCCGGGGAGCTGTTTTTT. It encodes CASSVEGPAGELFF.